This TCR beta chain originates from a study of T-cell reconstitution after alpha-beta-depleted transplantation in children. Study outcomes and limitations: Surviving recipient T cells and thymic progenitors produced the high day-60 TCRbeta diversity seen in some patients.

This CDR3 spans 16 amino acids. Per germline, CDR1 ENHRY and CDR2 SYGVKD. Trimming removed 2 bases from V and 0 bases from J, with 12 bases in between. Details on this clonotype: Antigen specificity is unknown.

Unique molecular identifiers were used in preparing the TCRbeta library. Via MiXCR, TCRdb re-called the PCR reads, giving one row per CDR3 protein. The top ten clones hold less than 9% of a sample with about 300,000 distinct CDR3 sequences, about a tenth of them seen once. Here the sequenced sample was PBMCs, taken before TCRalphabeta/CD19-depleted stem cell transplant. The chain is built from TRBV10-3 and TRBJ2-3, with D unclear. This clonotype was obtained from a boy under two years old with acute myeloid leukemia, due to receive a stem cell transplant. The CDR3 DNA reads TGTGCCATCAGTGAGGGACGGCAGAAGAGCACAGATACGCAGTATTTT. As protein: CAISEGRQKSTDTQYF.